This T cell receptor (beta chain) is from a study of shared T cell receptors in the human thymus. In germline, CDR1 is ENHRY, CDR2 SYGVKD. The CDR3 contains 13 residues. The V segment lost 6 bases and the J segment 4 bases; nucleotides outside the gene matches: 6. Profiling relied on immunoSEQ multiplex PCR, and the TCRdb table lists in-frame clones only, not all of them. The sample consists of hundreds of thousands of clones, roughly 86% of them appearing once. The sample holds one count of this clone. This sample also appeared in a second study, on human thymus T cells. That work adds: The study used thymus tissue resected during corrective heart surgery.

This TCR was recovered from a boy in the first two years of life with a congenital heart defect. This chain uses TRBV10-3 with TRBJ2-7; 7 nucleotides match TRBD1. The specimen sequenced was thymocytes. CDR3 sequence: CAISDDRDYEQYF. Here the CDR3 DNA reads TGTGCCATCAGCGACGACAGGGATTACGAGCAGTACTTC.